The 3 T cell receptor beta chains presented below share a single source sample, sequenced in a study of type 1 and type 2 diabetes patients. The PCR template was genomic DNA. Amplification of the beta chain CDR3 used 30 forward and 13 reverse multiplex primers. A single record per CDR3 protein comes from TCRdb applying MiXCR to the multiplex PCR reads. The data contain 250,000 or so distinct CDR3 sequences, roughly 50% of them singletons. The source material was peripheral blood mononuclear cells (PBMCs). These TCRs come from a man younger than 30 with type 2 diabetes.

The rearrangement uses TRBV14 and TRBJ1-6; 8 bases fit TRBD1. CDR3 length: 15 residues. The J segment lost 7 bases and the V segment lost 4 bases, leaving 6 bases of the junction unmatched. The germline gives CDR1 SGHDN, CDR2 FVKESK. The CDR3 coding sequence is TGTGCCAGCAGCCTCAGGACAGGGTCGAATTCACCCCTCCACTTT. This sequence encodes CASSLRTGSNSPLHF.

CDR3 sequence (DNA): TGTGCCTCCGGGGGGCATCAGGACACCGGGGAGCTGTTTTTT. The encoded protein is CASGGHQDTGELFF. The V gene is TRBV2, the J gene TRBJ2-2; the D gene is possibly TRBD2 (7 bases). The CDR3 consists of 14 residues. The V gene lost 11 bases and the J gene lost 3 bases, with 16 bases spanning the gap. Per the germline V gene, CDR1 is SNHLY and CDR2 is FYNNEI. Drawing the rest from reference TRBV2 and TRBJ2-2, the complete variable domain is EPEVTQTPSHQVTQMGQEVILRCVPISNHLYFYWYRQILGQKVEFLVSFYNNEISEKSEIFDDQFSVERPDGSNFTLKIRSTKLEDSAMYFCASGGHQDTGELFFGEGSRLTVL.

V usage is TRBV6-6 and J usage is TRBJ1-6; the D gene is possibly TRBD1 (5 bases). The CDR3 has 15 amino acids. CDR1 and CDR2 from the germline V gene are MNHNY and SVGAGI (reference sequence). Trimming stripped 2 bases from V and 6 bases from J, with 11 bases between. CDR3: CASSYPGETNSPLHF. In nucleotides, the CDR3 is TGTGCCAGCAGTTACCCGGGGGAAACTAATTCACCCCTCCACTTT.